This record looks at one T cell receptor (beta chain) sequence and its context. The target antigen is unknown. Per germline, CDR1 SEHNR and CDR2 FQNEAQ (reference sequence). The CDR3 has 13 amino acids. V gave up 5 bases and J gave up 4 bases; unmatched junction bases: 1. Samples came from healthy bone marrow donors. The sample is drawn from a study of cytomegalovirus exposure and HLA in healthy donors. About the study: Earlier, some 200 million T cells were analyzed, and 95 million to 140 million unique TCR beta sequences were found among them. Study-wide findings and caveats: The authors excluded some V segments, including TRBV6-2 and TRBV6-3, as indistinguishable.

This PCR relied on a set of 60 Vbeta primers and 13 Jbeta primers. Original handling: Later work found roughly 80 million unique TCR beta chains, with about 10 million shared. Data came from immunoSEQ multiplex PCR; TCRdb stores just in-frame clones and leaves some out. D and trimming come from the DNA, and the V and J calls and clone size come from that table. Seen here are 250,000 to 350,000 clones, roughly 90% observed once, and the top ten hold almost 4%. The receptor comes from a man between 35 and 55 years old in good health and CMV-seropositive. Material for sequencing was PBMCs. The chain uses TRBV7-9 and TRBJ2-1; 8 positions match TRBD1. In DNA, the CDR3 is TGTGCCAGCAGCCGGGACAGGTACAATGAGCAGTTCTTC. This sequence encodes CASSRDRYNEQFF.